What follows are 2 T cell receptor beta chains derived from one specimen sequenced in a study of blood T cell repertoires in COVID-19. Assay: immunoSEQ multiplex PCR; the TCRdb copy retains only in-frame clones and omits some. The sample holds over 120,000 clones; 80% are singletons and the top ten take approximately 3.5%. What was sequenced was peripheral blood. The receptors were sampled from a man between 70 and 80 years old who had recovered from COVID-19.

This clone showed up many times. For the CDR3, the DNA is TGCAGCGTTGACAAGGGGGGGGGAGATACGCAGTATTTT. This sequence encodes CSVDKGGGDTQYF. The chain combines TRBV29-1 with TRBJ2-3, with D tentatively TRBD2 (7 bases). Per the germline V gene, CDR1 is SQVTM and CDR2 is ANQGSEA. The V and J ends lost 3 bases and 5 bases respectively, with 12 bases between them. This CDR3 spans 13 amino acids.

CDR3 sequence: CASSLGAGSGRYEQYF. CDR3 sequence (DNA): TGTGCCAGCAGCTTGGGGGCCGGTAGCGGGAGATACGAGCAGTACTTC. This sequence joins TRBV5-4 and TRBJ2-7, with TRBD2 matching over 9 bases. Germline lookup yields CDR1 SGHNT and CDR2 YYREEE (reference sequence). This CDR3 has 16 amino acids. Trimming removed 0 bases from V and 4 bases from J; junction bases left unmatched: 8.